The 2 T cell receptor beta chains listed next were all sequenced from one sample in a study of identifying expanded T cells in peripheral blood. Sequencing was performed with immunoSEQ multiplex PCR; in TCRdb, only in-frame clones are kept and a portion is missing. The table shows around 100,000 clones, with more than 85% occurring only once. Material for sequencing was blood. The source is a person between 18 and 70 years old in good health.

V and J are TRBV2 and TRBJ2-5; tentatively, D is TRBD2 (7 bases). The ends were cut back, 1 base at V and 4 bases at J, with 16 bases in the middle. Germline V CDR1 and CDR2: SNHLY, FYNNEI. The length of the CDR3 is 16 residues. The CDR3 reads CASSEVLGGAGETQYF. The CDR3 DNA is TGTGCCAGCAGTGAAGTATTAGGGGGGGCAGGAGAGACCCAGTACTTC.

This clone was seen only once. The chain is built from TRBV11-2 and TRBJ2-7; D uncertain. Between the trimmed V and J ends, which lost 5 bases and 9 bases, there was a span of 14 bases. CDR3 length: 12 amino acids. Germline assignment: CDR1 SGHAT and CDR2 FQNNGV. The CDR3 coding sequence is TGTGCCAGCAGCCCGTCGGCGTCTGTGCAGTACTTC. Translated: CASSPSASVQYF.